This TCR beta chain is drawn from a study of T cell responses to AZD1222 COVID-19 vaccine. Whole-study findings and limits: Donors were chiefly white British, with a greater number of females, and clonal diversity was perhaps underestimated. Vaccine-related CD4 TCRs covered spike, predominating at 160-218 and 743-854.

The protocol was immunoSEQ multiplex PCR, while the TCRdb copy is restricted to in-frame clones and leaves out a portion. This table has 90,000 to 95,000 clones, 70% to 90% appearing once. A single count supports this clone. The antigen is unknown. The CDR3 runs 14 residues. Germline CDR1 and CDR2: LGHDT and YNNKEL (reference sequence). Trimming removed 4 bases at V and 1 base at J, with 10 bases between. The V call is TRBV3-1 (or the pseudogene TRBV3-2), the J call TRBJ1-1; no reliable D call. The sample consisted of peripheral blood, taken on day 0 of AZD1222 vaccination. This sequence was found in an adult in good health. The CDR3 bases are TGTGCCAGCAGCCCTAGCGAGGGGAACACTGAAGCTTTCTTT. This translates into CASSPSEGNTEAFF.